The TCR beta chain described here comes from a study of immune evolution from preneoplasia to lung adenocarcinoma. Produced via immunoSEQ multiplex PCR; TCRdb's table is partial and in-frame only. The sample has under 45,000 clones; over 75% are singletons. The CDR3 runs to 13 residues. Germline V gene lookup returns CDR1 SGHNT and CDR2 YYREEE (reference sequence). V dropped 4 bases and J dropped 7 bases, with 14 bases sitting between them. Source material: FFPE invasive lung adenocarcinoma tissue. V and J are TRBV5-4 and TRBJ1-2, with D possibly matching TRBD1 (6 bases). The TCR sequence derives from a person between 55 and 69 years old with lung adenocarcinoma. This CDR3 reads CASSLRGGGGYTF. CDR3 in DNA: TGTGCCAGCAGCCTCCGAGGGGGGGGTGGCTACACCTTC.